The rows below give T cell receptor beta chains drawn from one sample of a study of shared clonotypes between healthy human individuals. Here immunoSEQ multiplex PCR was the method, and the copy in TCRdb shows in-frame clones only, minus some. The profile shows 2 million to 2.5 million clones, about 92% of them singletons. Specimen: naive CD4+ T cells from PBMCs. The receptors come from a man between 18 and 29 years old in good health. Some clones in this sample may be carry-over from other donors' samples. The CDR3 runs from the conserved cysteine through the conserved F or W. D genes are given only for firm matches. Not every row has a clone size; where given, it reads once, few, many or a size class.

>TRBJ1-2|.|.|TRBV28
TGTGCCAGCAGTTTCAGGCAGCTTGACTATGGCTACACCTTC
CASSFRQLDYGYTF
>TRBJ2-7|.|.|TRBV12-2
TGTGCAAGTCGCTTAGCGTTACAGGGGGAGTACGAGCAGTACTTC
CASRLALQGEYEQYF
>TRBJ1-1|few|.|TRBV5-4
TGTGCCAGCAGCTTTTCACCAGGGAACACTGAAGCTTTCTTT
CASSFSPGNTEAFF
>TRBJ2-7|.|TRBD1|TRBV28
TGTGCCAGCAGTTTGGGTGACAGGGGGTCCTACGAGCAGTACTTC
CASSLGDRGSYEQYF
>TRBJ1-4|.|.|TRBV7-2
TGTGCCAGCAGCGCCCGAGATTCGGGAAAACTGTTTTTT
CASSARDSGKLFF
>TRBJ2-5|.|.|TRBV7-9
TGTGCCAGCAGCTTAGATGGGTCCCAAGAGACCCAGTACTTC
CASSLDGSQETQYF
>TRBJ2-6|.|.|TRBV28
TGTGCCAGCAGTTCAGGACAGAGTAGGGACGTCCTGACTTTC
CASSSGQSRDVLTF
>TRBJ2-2|.|TRBD1|TRBV6-5
TGTGCCAGCAGTTACTTACAGGGGACCGGGGAGCTGTTTTTT
CASSYLQGTGELFF
>TRBJ1-1|.|.|TRBV18
TGTGCCAGCTCACTACAACGGACAGTAGGGACTGAAGCTTTCTTT
CASSLQRTVGTEAFF
>TRBJ1-1|once|TRBD1|TRBV7-2
TGTGCCAGCAGCGCCAGACAGGGGGCGGGGAACACTGAAGCTTTCTTT
CASSARQGAGNTEAFF
>TRBJ2-1|once|TRBD1|TRBV28
TGTGCCAGCAGTCCAGGGGGCGCGGCTCGCAATGAGCAGTTCTTC
CASSPGGAARNEQFF
>TRBJ2-7|.|TRBD1|TRBV28
TGTGCCAGCAGTCTACCGGCCGGGACAGGGGGCGAGGAGCAGTACTTC
CASSLPAGTGGEEQYF
>TRBJ2-2|.|TRBD2|TRBV18
TGTGCCAGCTCCTCTCAGCGGGATGCGGTGGACGGGGAGCTGTTTTTT
CASSSQRDAVDGELFF
>TRBJ1-3|.|.|TRBV6-1
TGTGCCAGCAATCAGCGAAACACCATATATTTT
CASNQRNTIYF
>TRBJ2-1|.|.|TRBV28
TGTGCCAGCAGTTCCCCATTTTTCGGCGGGGACAATGAGCAGTTCTTC
CASSSPFFGGDNEQFF
>TRBJ1-2|.|TRBD1|TRBV9
TGTGCCAGCAGCGCACCCCAACAGGGGACAGGGAAGGATGGCTACACCTTC
CASSAPQQGTGKDGYTF
>TRBJ1-3|.|TRBD1|TRBV30
TGTGCCTGGAGTAAAGGACAGGGTAGAGGAAACACCATATATTTT
CAWSKGQGRGNTIYF
>TRBJ2-7|.|.|TRBV19
TGTGCCAGTAGTATTTTGGTCGGGAGCTCCTACGAGCAGTACTTC
CASSILVGSSYEQYF
>TRBJ1-2|.|.|TRBV5-1
TGCGCCAGCACTCAATTGACAGACGCTAACTATGGCTACACCTTC
CASTQLTDANYGYTF
>TRBJ2-2|.|TRBD2|TRBV5-1
TGCGCCAGCAGCCCCGAACTAGCGGGAGCGGGGACCGGGGAGCTGTTTTTT
CASSPELAGAGTGELFF
>TRBJ2-7|.|.|TRBV7-2
TGTGCCAGCAGCTTAGTTTTTGGTCCCTACTACTTC
CASSLVFGPYYF
>TRBJ2-7|.|TRBD2|TRBV28
TGTGCCAGCATCCCCGGGGGGGTAGCGCCACGGCCTGCGGACGAGCAGTACTTC
CASIPGGVAPRPADEQYF
>TRBJ2-1|once|.|TRBV12-2
TGTGCAAGTCGCTTCACTAGTACTAGAGACAATGAGCAGTTCTTC
CASRFTSTRDNEQFF
>TRBJ1-1|few|.|TRBV5-1
TGCGCCAGCAGCTTTGGCAGAAACACTGAAGCTTTCTTT
CASSFGRNTEAFF
>TRBJ1-2|.|.|TRBV19
TGTGCCAGTAGCCCGGGGGCTGTTAACTATGGCTACACCTTC
CASSPGAVNYGYTF
>TRBJ1-2|.|.|TRBV6-1
TGTGCCAGCAGGAGGACAACTAACTATGCAGGCTACACCTTC
CASRRTTNYAGYTF
>TRBJ1-2|.|TRBD1|TRBV28
TGTGCCAGCAGGGAGGGACAGGGGTACACACACTATGGCTACACCTTC
CASREGQGYTHYGYTF
>TRBJ2-1|.|TRBD2|TRBV9
TGTGCCAGCAGCGTATCGCAAGCGGGAGACCAGTTCTTC
CASSVSQAGDQFF
>TRBJ1-5|.|TRBD1|TRBV30
TGTGCCTGGAGTGCGGGACAGACGAATCAGCCCCAGCATTTT
CAWSAGQTNQPQHF
>TRBJ1-5|.|TRBD1|TRBV5-4
TGTGCCAGCAGCAGGGACAGGGGAGAACAGCCCCAGCATTTT
CASSRDRGEQPQHF
>TRBJ2-1|once|.|TRBV7-6
TGTGCCAGCAGCAGTAGCGGCCCCTCCTACAATGAGCAGTTCTTC
CASSSSGPSYNEQFF
>TRBJ1-2|.|.|TRBV5-4
TGTGCCAGCAGCTCCCCCGGGGGCAGGGGCTATGGCTACACCTTC
CASSSPGGRGYGYTF
>TRBJ2-7|.|.|TRBV18
TGTGCCAGCTCACCCACGGTTGGTTTAGAAGGCGAGCAGTACTTC
CASSPTVGLEGEQYF
>TRBJ1-2|.|.|TRBV5-1
TGCGCCAGCAGCTTTGATACCCGACGGGATGGCTACACCTTC
CASSFDTRRDGYTF
>TRBJ2-1|.|TRBD2|TRBV7-3
TGTGCCAGCAGCTTAACAGGGTGGCCCGGCGGGGGGTCTGGCTACAATGAGCAGTTCTTC
CASSLTGWPGGGSGYNEQFF
>TRBJ2-1|.|TRBD2|TRBV19
TGTGCCAGTAGTATAGGTCCGCGACTAGCGGGAGGTAATGAGCAGTTCTTC
CASSIGPRLAGGNEQFF
>TRBJ2-2|.|.|TRBV4-2
TGTGCCAGCAGCCAAGAGGCAGCGAACACCGGGGAGCTGTTTTTT
CASSQEAANTGELFF
>TRBJ2-4|.|TRBD1|TRBV9
TGTGCCAGCAGCTCACGGGACAGGGGTGCTGTTCAGTACTTC
CASSSRDRGAVQYF
>TRBJ2-2|.|.|TRBV5-1
TGCGCCAGCAGCTTGGGTCATAACACCGGGGAGCTGTTTTTT
CASSLGHNTGELFF
>TRBJ2-7|.|.|TRBV7-2
TGTGCCAGCAGCTTAGTGTACAGGGCAGAAGGGGAGCAGTACTTC
CASSLVYRAEGEQYF
>TRBJ2-5|.|TRBD2|TRBV5-1
TGCGCCAGCAGCCCAGCGGGGGTGGAGACCCAGTACTTC
CASSPAGVETQYF
>TRBJ2-1|.|.|TRBV28
TGTGCCAGCAGTCCCACGGACAGAAACAATGAGCAGTTCTTC
CASSPTDRNNEQFF
>TRBJ1-4|.|.|TRBV5-1
TGCGCCAGCAGCCTTGGACAGTTTAATGAAAAACTGTTTTTT
CASSLGQFNEKLFF
>TRBJ1-2|.|TRBD1|TRBV19
TGTGCCAGCCACAGGGACAGCCAGCTATCTAACTATGGCTACACCTTC
CASHRDSQLSNYGYTF
>TRBJ2-7|.|TRBD1|TRBV18
TGTGCCAGCTCACCAAGGACAGGGGCCTCCTACGAGCAGTACTTC
CASSPRTGASYEQYF
>TRBJ2-1|.|TRBD1|TRBV5-1
TGCGCCAGCAGCTTGGCGGGACAGGGCTACAATGAGCAGTTCTTC
CASSLAGQGYNEQFF
>TRBJ2-4|.|TRBD2|TRBV4-3
TGCGCCAGCAGTCAAGGGTGGACTAGCGGAATATTACTAGCCAAAAACATTCAGTACTTC
CASSQGWTSGILLAKNIQYF
>TRBJ1-1|.|.|TRBV5-1
TGCGCCAGCAGCTCGACTTACGAACAGGGTGGGGCGTTGGCTTTCTTT
CASSSTYEQGGALAFF
>TRBJ2-7|.|.|TRBV28
TGTGCCAGCAGTTTGTGGGACGACAGAGAGGAGCAGTACTTC
CASSLWDDREEQYF
>TRBJ2-5|.|.|TRBV7-9
TGTGCCAGCAGCTTAGTCTGGGGGGTACAAGAGACCCAGTACTTC
CASSLVWGVQETQYF
>TRBJ2-7|.|.|TRBV18
TGTGCCAGCTCACCACGAGAGTCCTACGAGCAGTACTTC
CASSPRESYEQYF
>TRBJ2-7|.|.|TRBV29-1
TGCAGCGTTCTATGGACAGAGGGCCACGAGCAGTACTTC
CSVLWTEGHEQYF
>TRBJ1-3|.|.|TRBV7-9
TGTGCCAGCAGCTTAGGGGGGTCGTCGCTATTCTCTGGAAACACCATATATTTT
CASSLGGSSLFSGNTIYF
>TRBJ1-1|.|.|TRBV9
TGTGCCAGCAGCGACCTCCCCTGGGGTGGGGGAGGAAGGAACACTGAAGCTTTCTTT
CASSDLPWGGGGRNTEAFF